The rows below give T cell receptor beta chains drawn from one sample of a study of control samples from healthy donors and cancer patients. Repertoires were generated with immunoSEQ multiplex PCR, while TCRdb's copy carries only in-frame clones and drops some. Counted here are about 55,000 clones, 85% to 95% occurring once; the ten biggest clones make up less than 3%. Material for sequencing was blood. Receptors were obtained from a man aged 25-45 years in good health. CDR3s include the opening cysteine and the closing phenylalanine or tryptophan. D genes are given only for firm matches. Where a row states a size, it is once, few, many or the class of an expanded clone; other rows omit it.

CDR3aa: CASSLTQGFIYNEQFF; CDR3nt: TGCGCCAGCAGCCTTACCCAGGGGTTTATCTACAATGAGCAGTTCTTC; d_gene: NA; v_gene: TRBV5-1; j_gene: TRBJ2-1; abundance: NA
CDR3aa: CASSLRGEQYF; CDR3nt: TGTGCCAGCAGTCTGCGGGGGGAGCAGTACTTC; d_gene: TRBD2; v_gene: TRBV28; j_gene: TRBJ2-7; abundance: NA
CDR3aa: CAWRPQGESSPLHF; CDR3nt: TGTGCCTGGAGGCCACAGGGGGAGAGTTCACCCCTCCACTTT; d_gene: TRBD1; v_gene: TRBV30; j_gene: TRBJ1-6; abundance: NA
CDR3aa: CASSEGSRGGHGYTF; CDR3nt: TGTGCCAGCAGTGAAGGGAGCAGGGGAGGGCATGGCTACACCTTC; d_gene: NA; v_gene: TRBV2; j_gene: TRBJ1-2; abundance: few
CDR3aa: CATSVGQGNYGYTF; CDR3nt: TGTGCCACCAGTGTCGGACAGGGAAACTATGGCTACACCTTC; d_gene: TRBD1; v_gene: TRBV24-1; j_gene: TRBJ1-2; abundance: NA
CDR3aa: CASSQEWGGTNEKLFF; CDR3nt: TGTGCCAGCAGCCAAGAATGGGGGGGAACTAATGAAAAACTGTTTTTT; d_gene: NA; v_gene: TRBV3-1/TRBV3-2; j_gene: TRBJ1-4; abundance: NA
CDR3aa: CASSRGGIYGYTF; CDR3nt: TGTGCCAGCAGCCGGGGGGGGATATATGGCTACACCTTC; d_gene: NA; v_gene: TRBV28; j_gene: TRBJ1-2; abundance: NA
CDR3aa: CASEGASTDTQYF; CDR3nt: TGTGCCTCTGAAGGGGCTAGCACAGATACGCAGTATTTT; d_gene: NA; v_gene: TRBV3-1/TRBV3-2; j_gene: TRBJ2-3; abundance: NA
CDR3aa: CSVEGVGGQDYNEQFF; CDR3nt: TGCAGCGTTGAAGGGGTAGGGGGACAGGACTACAATGAGCAGTTCTTC; d_gene: TRBD1; v_gene: TRBV29-1; j_gene: TRBJ2-1; abundance: NA
CDR3aa: CASSFGDSPLHF; CDR3nt: TGTGCCAGCAGTTTCGGGGATTCACCCCTCCACTTT; d_gene: NA; v_gene: TRBV27; j_gene: TRBJ1-6; abundance: NA
CDR3aa: CASSYTSGSTDTQYF; CDR3nt: TGCGCCAGCAGCTACACTAGCGGTTCCACAGATACGCAGTATTTT; d_gene: TRBD2; v_gene: TRBV5-1; j_gene: TRBJ2-3; abundance: NA
CDR3aa: CASREDRGLSGANVLTF; CDR3nt: TGTGCCAGCAGGGAGGACAGGGGGCTCTCTGGGGCCAACGTCCTGACTTTC; d_gene: TRBD1; v_gene: TRBV2; j_gene: TRBJ2-6; abundance: NA